This TCR beta chain was recovered during a study of regulatory T cells in long-lasting Graves disease. Study observations and caveats: There was favoring of TRBV28, TRBJ1-2 and TRBJ2-5 in persistent disease. Accuracy could have been hurt by small sample size.

In building TCR beta libraries, iRepertoire HTBI primers were used together with Arm-PCR of CDR3 regions. Under the authors' procedure: Analysis of the samples identified roughly 62 TRBV and 14 to 15 TRBJ segments. TCRdb re-called the multiplex PCR reads with MiXCR, one entry per CDR3 protein. None of the V and J calls come from the authors' own analysis; TCRdb made them. The table has about 610,000 distinct CDR3 sequences, 15% to 20% seen once. This CDR3 has 11 residues. Trimming shortened V by 4 bases and J by 9 bases, and 7 bases separated the two germline ends. The V gene's germline CDR1 is MNHGY and CDR2 SVAAGI. The time point: newly diagnosed GD, antithyroid drugs for less than 3 months. PBMC-extracted RNA yielded the TCR library. Many counts were recorded for this clonotype. Its antigen remains unidentified. These same data were also listed under a study on T cells in Graves' hyperthyroidism and ophthalmopathy. From that paper: HTBI primers were used for first-round RT-PCR of the TCR CDR3.

The clonotype comes from a man aged 18 to 29 with Graves disease. The genes are TRBV6-9 and TRBJ2-1, with unresolved D. The sample was peripheral blood mononuclear cells (PBMCs), taken at new diagnosis, from a patient treated with antithyroid drugs. CDR3 amino acids: CASSSPTEQFF. CDR3 DNA: TGTGCCAGCAGTTCCCCCACTGAGCAGTTCTTC.